This is a list of T cell receptor beta chains from one sample in a study of blood T cell repertoires in COVID-19. The assay was immunoSEQ multiplex PCR, and TCRdb's table has in-frame clones only and misses some. The table shows fewer than 250,000 clones, with 92% occurring only once. The sample comprised peripheral blood. These TCRs come from a man aged 60 to 75 with COVID-19, enrolled during active disease. The CDR3 runs from the conserved cysteine through the conserved F or W. A D gene is named only where the DNA matches it firmly. Some rows have no size entry. The others give once, few or many, or a class for an expanded clone.

j_call	d_call	v_call	clone_size	cdr3_aa	cdr3_nt
TRBJ2-6	.	TRBV10-3	.	CAIRDSSGANVLTF	TGTGCCATCAGGGACAGCTCTGGGGCCAACGTCCTGACTTTC
TRBJ2-1	TRBD2	TRBV14	.	CASSQVRLAGLNEQFF	TGTGCCAGCAGCCAAGTACGTCTAGCGGGACTCAATGAGCAGTTCTTC
TRBJ1-3	.	TRBV12-5	.	CASGPGNSGNTIYF	TGTGCTAGTGGGCCAGGTAACTCTGGAAACACCATATATTTT
TRBJ1-2	.	TRBV28	.	CASSLIRSQGYTF	TGTGCCAGCAGTTTAATCCGGTCTCAAGGCTACACCTTC
TRBJ1-6	.	TRBV27	.	CASSLFGQGYSPLHF	TGTGCCAGCAGTTTGTTTGGGCAGGGGTATTCACCCCTCCACTTT
TRBJ1-5	.	TRBV5-1	.	CASSLGSQNQPQHF	TGCGCCAGCAGCTTGGGGTCGCAGAATCAGCCCCAGCATTTT
TRBJ1-1	.	TRBV28	.	CASSSGPGTYTEAFF	TGTGCCAGCAGTTCGGGTCCTGGGACATACACTGAAGCTTTCTTT
TRBJ2-1	TRBD2	TRBV2	.	CASSENWLSGGEQFF	TGTGCCAGCAGTGAAAATTGGCTCAGCGGGGGGGAGCAGTTCTTC
TRBJ2-1	.	TRBV24-1	.	CATSDPPSVLGNEQFF	TGTGCCACCAGTGACCCCCCTAGCGTCCTGGGGAATGAGCAGTTCTTC
TRBJ2-7	.	TRBV18	.	CASSPPKGAYEQYF	TGTGCCAGCTCACCACCGAAGGGGGCCTACGAGCAGTACTTC
TRBJ2-1	TRBD2	TRBV27	.	CASSLGTSGLNEQFF	TGTGCCAGCAGTCTGGGGACTAGCGGACTCAATGAGCAGTTCTTC
TRBJ2-3	.	TRBV28	.	CASSFQGDTQYF	TGTGCCAGCAGTTTCCAGGGGGATACGCAGTATTTT
TRBJ1-6	.	TRBV6-5	once	CASSPGVVYNSPLHF	TGTGCCAGCAGTCCAGGGGTGGTTTATAATTCACCCCTCCACTTT
TRBJ1-2	.	TRBV28	.	CASTLGRGGKGYTF	TGTGCCAGCACCCTAGGACGGGGGGGTAAGGGCTACACCTTC
TRBJ1-2	.	TRBV6-4	.	CASSDSRGYTF	TGTGCCAGCAGTGACTCGAGAGGCTACACCTTC
TRBJ1-6	.	TRBV27	.	CASKPRPAGLYNSPLHF	TGTGCCAGCAAACCCCGACCGGCAGGGCTCTATAATTCACCCCTCCACTTT
TRBJ2-1	.	TRBV3-1/TRBV3-2	once	CASSQGGAPYNEQFF	TGTGCCAGCAGCCAGGGGGGGGCGCCCTACAATGAGCAGTTCTTC
TRBJ2-1	.	TRBV2	.	CASSAGELGHEQFF	TGTGCCAGCAGTGCAGGGGAGTTAGGTCATGAGCAGTTCTTC
TRBJ2-7	.	TRBV5-4	few	CASSLGTAFTGSEQYF	TGTGCCAGCAGCTTGGGGACAGCCTTCACGGGTAGCGAGCAGTACTTC
TRBJ2-1	TRBD1	TRBV10-3	few	CAISERDSNEQFF	TGTGCCATCAGTGAGAGGGACAGCAATGAGCAGTTCTTC
TRBJ1-1	.	TRBV7-2	.	CASSPNSGSRTEAFF	TGTGCCAGCAGCCCTAATTCGGGGAGCCGCACTGAAGCTTTCTTT
TRBJ2-1	.	TRBV5-1	.	CASSSTTGFSYNEQFF	TGCGCCAGCAGCTCGACGACGGGGTTCTCCTACAATGAGCAGTTCTTC
TRBJ1-5	.	TRBV6-5	.	CASSRGGAFNQPQHF	TGTGCCAGCAGCCGCGGGGGCGCGTTCAATCAGCCCCAGCATTTT
TRBJ2-1	TRBD2	TRBV18	.	CASSPLAAVIDNEQFF	TGTGCCAGCTCACCGCTAGCGGCGGTTATTGACAATGAGCAGTTCTTC
TRBJ1-1	.	TRBV18	.	CASSPSQGTEAFF	TGTGCCAGCTCACCGTCCCAGGGAACTGAAGCTTTCTTT
TRBJ2-2	.	TRBV7-2	.	CASSAGPRGLTGELFF	TGTGCCAGCAGCGCGGGACCCCGGGGCTTGACCGGGGAGCTGTTTTTT
TRBJ2-3	.	TRBV5-1	.	CASSLKGASTDTQYF	TGCGCCAGCAGCTTGAAAGGGGCCAGCACAGATACGCAGTATTTT
TRBJ1-2	.	TRBV4-1	.	CASSQETGYGYTF	TGCGCCAGCAGCCAAGAAACAGGCTATGGCTACACCTTC
TRBJ1-5	TRBD1	TRBV28	.	CASSLGQRAQHF	TGTGCCAGCAGTCTGGGACAGCGGGCCCAGCATTTT
TRBJ1-5	.	TRBV3-1/TRBV3-2	.	CASSQDPPRKNSNQPQHF	TGTGCCAGCAGCCAAGATCCCCCCAGAAAAAATAGCAATCAGCCCCAGCATTTT
TRBJ2-5	.	TRBV3-1/TRBV3-2	.	CASSKSPLQETQYF	TGTGCCAGCAGCAAAAGCCCCCTCCAAGAGACCCAGTACTTC
TRBJ2-2	TRBD2	TRBV19	.	CASSWAAGDPGELFF	TGTGCCAGTAGTTGGGCAGCGGGAGATCCCGGGGAGCTGTTTTTT
TRBJ1-2	TRBD1	TRBV6-5	.	CASRRTGGLRNGYTF	TGTGCCAGCAGACGGACAGGGGGTTTACGAAATGGCTACACCTTC
TRBJ2-3	TRBD2	TRBV7-8	.	CASASGGADTQYF	TGTGCCAGCGCTAGCGGGGGGGCAGATACGCAGTATTTT
TRBJ2-5	TRBD1	TRBV27	.	CASRPQGLQETQYF	TGTGCCAGCAGACCACAGGGGTTGCAAGAGACCCAGTACTTC
TRBJ1-4	.	TRBV5-1	once	CASSLSSTNEKLFF	TGCGCCAGCAGTCTGTCCTCAACTAATGAAAAACTGTTTTTT
TRBJ1-2	.	TRBV30	.	CAWSVHSRGANYGYTF	TGTGCCTGGAGTGTACACTCCCGGGGAGCTAACTATGGCTACACCTTC
TRBJ1-3	TRBD1	TRBV30	.	CAWTTVGTGGSIGNTIYF	TGTGCCTGGACCACCGTCGGGACAGGGGGCTCCATAGGAAACACCATATATTTT
TRBJ1-2	.	TRBV3-1/TRBV3-2	.	CASSQGGQGLYGYTF	TGTGCCAGCAGCCAAGGGGGCCAGGGCTTGTATGGCTACACCTTC
TRBJ2-5	TRBD1	TRBV19	.	CASSAGTGRETQYF	TGTGCCAGTAGTGCCGGGACAGGGCGGGAGACCCAGTACTTC
TRBJ2-7	TRBD2	TRBV29-1	.	CSYRGTSGRLGEQYF	TGCAGCTACCGGGGGACTAGCGGGAGGTTAGGCGAGCAGTACTTC
TRBJ2-7	TRBD2	TRBV30	.	CAWRGSGRTPYKQYF	TGTGCCTGGAGGGGGAGCGGGAGGACGCCTTACAAGCAGTACTTC
TRBJ1-2	.	TRBV18	.	CASSPNRAYGYTF	TGTGCCAGCTCACCAAACAGGGCCTATGGCTACACCTTC
TRBJ2-7	TRBD2	TRBV5-4	.	CASSALGQRGGYEQYF	TGTGCCAGCAGCGCCCTTGGACAGCGGGGGGGCTACGAGCAGTACTTC
TRBJ1-4	.	TRBV28	.	CASSSVGATNEKLFF	TGTGCCAGCAGCTCCGTCGGAGCAACTAATGAAAAACTGTTTTTT
TRBJ2-7	.	TRBV6-5	.	CASRRGRNEQYF	TGTGCCAGCCGCAGGGGTAGGAACGAGCAGTACTTC
TRBJ1-1	.	TRBV7-2	.	CASSLQYDGTEAFF	TGTGCCAGCAGCCTACAGTACGACGGCACTGAAGCTTTCTTT
TRBJ1-4	TRBD1	TRBV29-1	.	CSGGQGVNEKLFF	TGCAGCGGCGGACAGGGGGTGAATGAAAAACTGTTTTTT
TRBJ2-5	TRBD2	TRBV11-3	once	CASSLGGAETQYF	TGTGCCAGCAGCCTCGGGGGGGCAGAGACCCAGTACTTC
TRBJ2-3	.	TRBV5-6	.	CASKAGTSTDTQYF	TGTGCCAGCAAAGCCGGGACTAGCACAGATACGCAGTATTTT
TRBJ1-2	TRBD1	TRBV28	once	CASKSHSGTGLRGYTF	TGTGCCAGCAAAAGTCACAGCGGGACAGGGCTACGTGGCTACACCTTC
TRBJ1-2	.	TRBV18	.	CASSLQTVNYGYTF	TGTGCCAGCTCACTCCAGACAGTTAACTATGGCTACACCTTC
TRBJ1-1	.	TRBV10-2	.	CATRQVANTEAFF	TGCGCCACAAGACAGGTAGCGAACACTGAAGCTTTCTTT